This is a list of T cell receptor beta chains from one sample in a study of blood T cell repertoires in COVID-19. Profiled with immunoSEQ multiplex PCR; TCRdb holds only in-frame clones, not every one. In the table there are 200,000 to 300,000 clones, more than 70% of which are singletons. The sequenced material came from peripheral blood. The receptor source for this set is a woman aged 80 or over with COVID-19, enrolled during active disease. Each CDR3 is given with its conserved first and last residue. Each record gives: V gene, CDR3 protein.

TRBV7-2 CASSPMNTEAFF
TRBV5-6 CASWEVGGAVGTGELFF
TRBV4-2 CASSQGTGFSYEQYF
TRBV2 CASRDRGTGGYTF
TRBV5-1 CASSLMEGYSTNEKLFF
TRBV9 CASSVEEGRSGTDTQYF
TRBV9 CASSATGIAYEQYF
TRBV28 CASRRDRENSYEQYF
TRBV18 CASSPLDRGETQYF
TRBV29-1 CSGGTSGNTIYF
TRBV10-1 CASSADRGGNQPQHF
TRBV5-6 CASSLARLEKLFF
TRBV29-1 CSVSTGTNTEAFF
TRBV10-2 CASSESKRGGLYNEQFF
TRBV6-5 CASSYWLAGVETQYF
TRBV11-2 CASSLTRTSTDTQYF
TRBV6-1 CASSEAGPSQTRTNEKLFF
TRBV19 CASSDGPRASTYEQYF
TRBV11-2 CASSPDSGKIRDTQYF
TRBV6-5 CASRKTTGYGYTF
TRBV11-2 CASSFSSSADTQYF
TRBV7-2 CASSIVTSGRYEQFF
TRBV6-5 CASSREKADGYTF
TRBV12-3/TRBV12-4 CASSRDRVTEAFF
TRBV7-9 CASSLVEMNTEAFF
TRBV5-1 CASSLGGGKNTEAFF
TRBV10-3 CAIRDRGEIHEQFF
TRBV11-2 CASSLNIALTYGYTF
TRBV4-2 CASSQVSRARGLSLSTDTQYF
TRBV7-9 CASSSRQIPYEQYF
TRBV19 CATKQTGTGGVGTEAFF
TRBV7-2 CASSPGTGAYGYTF
TRBV27 CASAGTGGNTEAFF
TRBV2 CASSEQGSSSPLHF
TRBV5-1 CASSSSGGTSTDTQYF
TRBV6-5 CASTGRSGQGTQYF
TRBV10-3 CAISESDGEKIQYF
TRBV7-2 CASSLGLAGGRDEQYF
TRBV5-8 CASSLAGTGGGNNSPLHF
TRBV2 CASLVQGNQPQHF
TRBV7-8 CASSPGVSGANVLTF
TRBV7-8 CASSLALTQGHEQYF
TRBV5-4 CASSPESRSTHTQYF
TRBV6-5 CASSMTVNYGYTF
TRBV11-2 CASSRGGRNTGELFF
TRBV5-1 CASSLNSRPGSTEAFF
TRBV30 CAWSRQLNTEAFF
TRBV10-3 CAISDPYRDTEAFF
TRBV6-5 CASRQDNSPLHF
TRBV15 CATSSRGRDYGYTF
TRBV24-1 CATVPGQGGNEQFF
TRBV7-6 CASSFNMNTEAFF
TRBV9 CASSPVNAGKLFF
TRBV6-6 CASSSPTGGSYNEQFF
TRBV30 CAWGEERNTEAFF
TRBV5-1 CASSFAGDQPQHF
TRBV2 CASDGTGVSGELFF
TRBV7-9 CASSSLQGTEAFF
TRBV10-3 CAISQTSGGANEQFF
TRBV18 CASSPLAGFQETQYF